The 24 T cell receptor beta chains in this list originate from one sample, sequenced in a study of blood T cell repertoires in COVID-19. Generated by immunoSEQ multiplex PCR, the TCRdb table keeps only in-frame clones and is missing some. The repertoire has roughly 19,000 clones, 88% of them found once; the top ten carry more than 4%. The sequencing input was PBMCs or T cells enriched from blood (not recorded which). These receptors came from a woman under 40 who had recovered from COVID-19.

This rearrangement joins TRBV9 to TRBJ2-6; unclear D gene. Germline-derived CDR1 and CDR2 are SGDLS and YYNGEE. This CDR3 has 15 amino acids. The V and J ends lost 2 bases and 0 bases respectively, with 6 bases between them. CDR3 sequence: CASSVYGSGANVLTF. The CDR3 DNA reads as TGTGCCAGCAGCGTTTACGGCTCTGGGGCCAACGTCCTGACTTTC.

V gene TRBV10-3 combines with J gene TRBJ2-7, with 8 bases matching TRBD1. The ends lost 6 bases at V and 5 bases at J; junction bases unmatched: 6. The CDR3 runs to 13 residues. The germline gives CDR1 ENHRY, CDR2 SYGVKD. The CDR3 region is CAIRGQGGDEQYF. As DNA, the CDR3 is TGTGCCATCAGAGGACAGGGTGGAGACGAGCAGTACTTC.

The J gene is TRBJ1-4, the V gene TRBV30; D might be TRBD1 (6 bases). Trimming removed 1 base at V and 5 bases at J, with 14 bases between. Germline CDR1 GTSNPN, CDR2 SVGIG (reference sequence). The CDR3 is made up of 15 amino acids. In DNA form, the CDR3 reads TGTGCCTGGAGTGGACACTGGGGGGGCAATGAAAAACTGTTTTTT. It specifies CAWSGHWGGNEKLFF. The variable domain in full, with the rest retrieved from reference TRBV30 and TRBJ1-4, is SQTIHQWPATLVQPVGSPLSLECTVEGTSNPNLYWYRQAAGRGLQLLFYSVGIGQISSEVPQNLSASRPQDRQFILSSKKLLLSDSGFYLCAWSGHWGGNEKLFFGSGTQLSVL.

The chain employs TRBV6-1 and TRBJ2-1, with 8 bases matching TRBD2. J lost 6 bases, V lost 2 bases, and 6 bases had no gene match. The length of the CDR3 is 15 residues. CDR1 MNHNS and CDR2 SASEGT come from the germline V gene. CDR3 bases: TGTGCCAGCAGTGAACAGGGACTAGGTCCCAATGAGCAGTTCTTC. This gives the protein CASSEQGLGPNEQFF.

This sequence joins TRBV5-4 and TRBJ2-1; 10 bases line up with TRBD2. Germline values: CDR1 SGHNT, CDR2 YYREEE (reference sequence). The V segment lost 4 bases and the J segment 7 bases; nucleotides outside the gene matches: 5. This CDR3 is 14 amino acids long. CDR3 in amino acids: CASSPSGGENEQFF. The CDR3 nucleotides are TGTGCCAGCAGCCCCAGCGGGGGGGAAAATGAGCAGTTCTTC.

The rearrangement joins TRBV3-1 (or the pseudogene TRBV3-2) to TRBJ1-6; D ambiguous. CDR3 length equals 14 residues. The germline V gene has CDR1 LGHDT and CDR2 YNNKEL (reference sequence). V lost 3 bases and J lost 5, with 8 bases in between. CDR3 in amino acids: CASSHGGDNSPLHF. CDR3 nucleotides: TGTGCCAGCAGCCACGGCGGGGATAATTCACCCCTCCACTTT.

This chain uses TRBV6-4 with TRBJ2-1; 9 positions match TRBD1. In germline, CDR1 is MRHNA, CDR2 SNTAGT. J lost 5 bases, V lost 2 bases, and 7 bases had no gene match. This CDR3 comprises 16 residues. The DNA for the CDR3 is TGTGCCAGCAGTGACAAAGGGACAGGGCCCCACAATGAGCAGTTCTTC. It specifies CASSDKGTGPHNEQFF.

The chain recombines TRBV6-5 with TRBJ2-7; D not resolved. Trimming pared 2 bases from V and 6 bases from J, leaving 8 bases between. Germline CDR1 is MNHEY and CDR2 is SVGAGI. The CDR3 loop spans 12 amino acids. The CDR3 region has the DNA TGTGCCAGCAGTTACCGTTACGGCGAGCAGTACTTC. This gives the protein CASSYRYGEQYF.

The genes are TRBV11-3 and TRBJ2-1; 7 bases align to TRBD1. The CDR3 length is 17 residues. Germline CDR1 is SGHNT and CDR2 is YENEEA. V lost 1 base and J lost 7; bases outside the gene matches: 13. CDR3 protein: CASSLGPQGNRDNEQFF. The DNA for the CDR3 is TGTGCCAGCAGCTTAGGCCCACAGGGGAATCGGGATAATGAGCAGTTCTTC.

CDR3 sequence reads: CATKKSVTSYEQYF. The CDR3 bases are TGTGCCACCAAGAAAAGTGTCACATCCTACGAGCAGTACTTC. V gene TRBV24-1 combines with J gene TRBJ2-7; D unresolved. Trimming removed 8 bases from V and 1 base from J, with 14 bases in between. Germline V lookup: CDR1 KGHDR, CDR2 SFDVKD. This CDR3 is 14 amino acids long.

The chain is built from TRBV5-1 and TRBJ1-1; no clear D gene. The CDR3 sequence is 11 residues long. V lost 2 bases and J lost 8, with 7 bases in between. Germline-derived CDR1 and CDR2 are SGHRS and YFSETQ. The CDR3 region has the DNA TGCGCCAGCAGCTTCGGAGAGGAAGCTTTCTTT. It encodes CASSFGEEAFF. Drawing the rest from reference TRBV5-1 and TRBJ1-1, the complete variable domain is KAGVTQTPRYLIKTRGQQVTLSCSPISGHRSVSWYQQTPGQGLQFLFEYFSETQRNKGNFPGRFSGRQFSNSRSEMNVSTLELGDSALYLCASSFGEEAFFGQGTRLTVV.

The J gene is TRBJ1-1, the V gene TRBV30; D uncertain. V shed 2 bases and J shed 5 bases, with 27 bases lying between them. Germline values: CDR1 GTSNPN, CDR2 SVGIG (reference sequence). The CDR3 has 18 residues. In nucleotides, the CDR3 is TGTGCCTGGAGTTTGGGAGGCCCCAATCCAAGGGCAGTAACTGAAGCTTTCTTT. Translating gives CAWSLGGPNPRAVTEAFF.

This chain links TRBV7-2 with TRBJ2-7; TRBD1 agrees at 9 bases. The CDR3 has 19 residues. The V gene's germline CDR1 is SGHTA and CDR2 FQGNSA. After removal of 6 bases from V and 4 bases from J, the junction contained 22 bases not matched to a gene. The CDR3 reads CASSPRGQGLVRPPYEQYF. The CDR3 DNA reads as TGTGCCAGCAGTCCAAGGGGACAGGGATTAGTCCGACCCCCTTACGAGCAGTACTTC.

The V gene is TRBV13, the J gene TRBJ1-1; TRBD1 aligns across 8 bases. Germline V gives CDR1 PRHDT, CDR2 FYEKMQ (reference sequence). With V trimmed by 5 bases and J by 4 bases, 9 bases remained unmatched. This CDR3 contains 15 residues. Here the CDR3 reads CASSATDRDGTEAFF. CDR3 bases: TGTGCCAGCAGCGCAACGGACAGGGACGGCACTGAAGCTTTCTTT.

V and J are TRBV7-9 and TRBJ1-4; possibly TRBD1 for D (6 bases). Trimming removed 0 bases at V and 4 bases at J, with 12 bases between. Germline V gene sequence: CDR1 SEHNR, CDR2 FQNEAQ (reference sequence). CDR3 length: 16 residues. The chain's CDR3 is CASSLAGGDYNEKLFF. The CDR3 region has the DNA TGTGCCAGCAGCTTAGCAGGGGGGGACTATAATGAAAAACTGTTTTTT.

V and J are TRBV6-6 and TRBJ1-5, with D maybe TRBD1 (5 bases). CDR3 length: 13 residues. V lost 5 bases and J lost 7, with 12 bases in between. Looked up from germline, CDR1 is MNHNY and CDR2 is SVGAGI (reference sequence). CDR3: CASSVGAGQPQHF. In nucleotides, the CDR3 is TGTGCCAGCAGTGTAGGGGCGGGGCAGCCCCAGCATTTT.

The V gene is TRBV6-2 or TRBV6-3, the J gene TRBJ1-1, with D perhaps matching TRBD1 (6 bases). The CDR3 consists of 13 residues. The germline V gene has CDR1 MNHEY and CDR2 SVGEGT. V was clipped by 2 bases and J by 5 bases, with 9 bases between them. The CDR3 DNA follows: TGTGCCAGCAGTTACGGTACAGGGACTGAAGCTTTCTTT. It yields the protein CASSYGTGTEAFF.

The rearrangement joins TRBV10-3 to TRBJ2-7, with 8 nucleotides matching TRBD1. The CDR3 spans 15 residues. Trimming cost V 3 bases and J 4 bases; bases outside gene matches: 8. CDR1 is ENHRY, CDR2 SYGVKD, per germline. The CDR3: CAISDTSGGLYEQYF. DNA for the CDR3: TGTGCCATCAGTGATACGTCAGGGGGCCTGTACGAGCAGTACTTC.

The rearrangement links TRBV4-1 to TRBJ2-5; 7 positions match TRBD2. The germline V gene has CDR1 MGHRA and CDR2 YSYEKL. V shed 2 bases, J shed 0 bases, and the junction held 9 bases outside the gene matches. The CDR3 is made up of 17 amino acids. The DNA for the CDR3 is TGCGCCAGCAGCCAAATCTCTAGCGGCGAGTACCAAGAGACCCAGTACTTC. Residues: CASSQISSGEYQETQYF.

V gene TRBV6-5 combines with J gene TRBJ1-6, with D possibly TRBD1 on 6 matching bases. The CDR3 is 15 residues long. Germline-derived CDR1 and CDR2 are MNHEY and SVGAGI. V was clipped by 7 bases and J by 1 base, with 11 bases between them. CDR3 DNA: TGTGCCAGCACCTACAGGGTATCCTATAATTCACCCCTCCACTTT. Protein product: CASTYRVSYNSPLHF.

V gene TRBV19 combines with J gene TRBJ1-6; D perhaps matches TRBD1 (6 bases). Trimming pared 5 bases from V and 9 bases from J, leaving 17 bases between. CDR1 is LNHDA and CDR2 is SQIVND in the germline V gene (reference sequence). This CDR3 is built from 15 residues. As DNA, the CDR3 is TGTGCCAGTAGTGTGACAGGCCCCAGCGGTTCACCCCTCCACTTT. This sequence encodes CASSVTGPSGSPLHF.

A single count supports this clone. V gene TRBV4-1 combines with J gene TRBJ1-2; TRBD1 matches at 7 bases. V lost 4 bases to trimming and J lost 4 bases; unmatched junction nucleotides: 12. This CDR3 contains 16 residues. Germline CDR1 reads MGHRA; CDR2 reads YSYEKL. The CDR3 here is CASSPDDQGEVYGYTF. For the CDR3, the DNA is TGCGCCAGCAGCCCCGATGACCAGGGGGAGGTCTATGGCTACACCTTC.

The table lists this clone with a count of one. This chain joins TRBV27 and TRBJ2-5, with 8 bases identical to TRBD2. J was trimmed by 5 bases and V by 3 bases; bases with no gene match: 2. From germline, CDR1 is MNHEY and CDR2 SMNVEV (reference sequence). This CDR3 has 13 amino acids. CDR3: CASSFGTRETQYF. The CDR3 DNA reads as TGTGCCAGCAGTTTTGGGACTAGGGAGACCCAGTACTTC.

V is TRBV6-2 or TRBV6-3 and J is TRBJ2-7; 10 nucleotides match TRBD2. CDR1 and CDR2 from the germline V gene are MNHEY and SVGEGT. The V and J ends lost 2 bases and 0 bases, in that order; junction bases with no gene match: 7. The CDR3 sequence is 17 residues long. The CDR3 DNA follows: TGTGCCAGCAGTTACCACCTAGCGGGGGCCGGCTCCTACGAGCAGTACTTC. It translates to CASSYHLAGAGSYEQYF.